Described below is a single T cell receptor (beta chain) sequence and its context. Its antigen is undetermined. The data are from a study of blood T cells in healthy people across ages. The germline gives CDR1 SGDLS, CDR2 YYNGEE. V was clipped by 0 bases and J by 3 bases, with 10 bases between them. CDR3 length: 15 residues. Sample-barcoded 5' priming and a J-beta primer mix drove a second PCR of about 7 to 11 cycles. Every cDNA molecule bore a tag from a template-switch adaptor containing 12 random nucleotides. Individual samples furnished no less than 2.5 million CDR3-containing paired-end reads apiece. MiXCR was run by TCRdb on the 5' RACE reads, yielding one entry per CDR3 protein. The sample includes hundreds of thousands of distinct CDR3 sequences, about half of them seen just once. Notes on the study in general: The unsorted PBMCs prevented any conclusive comparison of naive versus antigen-experienced cells.

Material for sequencing was blood. The TCR sequence derives from an older woman in good health. This sequence joins TRBV9 and TRBJ1-5; no clear D. The CDR3 nucleotides read TGTGCCAGCAGCGTAGGGGTAGGCTTCAATCAGCCCCAGCATTTT. Translated: CASSVGVGFNQPQHF.